The 7 T cell receptor beta chains presented below share a single source sample, sequenced in a study of technical replicates of blood from several donors. Profiling relied on immunoSEQ multiplex PCR, and the TCRdb table lists in-frame clones only, not all of them. The table has some 74,000 clones, over 75% seen once. Sequenced input: T cells isolated from PBMCs. The receptors were gathered from a human donor in good health.

This chain uses TRBV5-1 with TRBJ2-2; 10 bases are a match to TRBD2. The germline gives CDR1 SGHRS, CDR2 YFSETQ. J gave up 4 bases and V 1 base, and 10 bases lay outside the gene matches. The CDR3 length is 18 residues. The CDR3 protein is CASSLRGLAGGTTGELFF. CDR3 in DNA: TGCGCCAGCAGCTTGAGGGGTTTAGCGGGAGGCACCACCGGGGAGCTGTTTTTT.

This clone has only one observation. The chain carries TRBV30 and TRBJ2-7; maybe TRBD2 (7 bases). From germline, CDR1 is GTSNPN and CDR2 SVGIG (reference sequence). V dropped 2 bases and J dropped 4 bases, with 15 bases sitting between them. The CDR3 runs 14 residues. The CDR3 nucleotides read TGTGCCTGGAGTAGAGGGGGGGGTCCGTACGAGCAGTACTTC. Protein sequence: CAWSRGGGPYEQYF. Full variable domain (remainder filled in from reference TRBV30 and TRBJ2-7): SQTIHQWPATLVQPVGSPLSLECTVEGTSNPNLYWYRQAAGRGLQLLFYSVGIGQISSEVPQNLSASRPQDRQFILSSKKLLLSDSGFYLCAWSRGGGPYEQYFGPGTRLTVT.

This clone showed up just once. The chain recombines TRBV25-1 with TRBJ2-2, with 9 positions matching TRBD1. This CDR3 is 15 amino acids long. J was trimmed by 3 bases and V by 7 bases; bases with no gene match: 6. Germline lookup yields CDR1 MGHDK and CDR2 SYGVNS. As DNA, the CDR3 is TGTGCCAGCACCCACGGGACAGGGTACACCGGGGAGCTGTTTTTT. It specifies CASTHGTGYTGELFF.

The chain combines TRBV7-9 with TRBJ2-7; 7 nucleotides line up with TRBD2. This CDR3 has 16 residues. Germline values: CDR1 SEHNR, CDR2 FQNEAQ (reference sequence). Trimming at V came to 3 bases and at J to 1 base, leaving 9 bases not matched to a gene. DNA of the CDR3: TGTGCCAGCAGCTTCGATTTGCAGCGGGGTTCCTACGAGCAGTACTTC. Its translation is CASSFDLQRGSYEQYF.

The J gene is TRBJ2-1, the V gene TRBV5-4; a possible D gene is TRBD2 (6 bases). The CDR3 totals 14 residues. V was clipped by 4 bases and J by 8 bases, with 16 bases between them. Germline V gene sequence: CDR1 SGHNT, CDR2 YYREEE (reference sequence). For the CDR3, the DNA is TGTGCCAGCAGCGAGGGACTCCTTTCTGATGAGCAGTTCTTC. Its protein product is CASSEGLLSDEQFF.

V usage is TRBV11-2 and J usage is TRBJ2-3; 9 bases are shared with TRBD2. Germline V CDR1 and CDR2: SGHAT, FQNNGV. This CDR3 has 17 residues. With V trimmed by 2 bases and J by 2 bases, 8 bases remained unmatched. The CDR3 spells CASSLLGSGSLTDTQYF. The CDR3 DNA is TGTGCCAGCAGCTTACTGGGTAGCGGGAGTCTCACAGATACGCAGTATTTT. The full variable domain, completed using reference TRBV11-2 and TRBJ2-3, is EAGVAQSPRYKIIEKRQSVAFWCNPISGHATLYWYQQILGQGPKLLIQFQNNGVVDDSQLPKDRFSAERLKGVDSTLKIQPAKLEDSAVYLCASSLLGSGSLTDTQYFGPGTRLTVL.

V gene TRBV2 combines with J gene TRBJ2-1, with D unresolved. CDR1 and CDR2 (germline): SNHLY, FYNNEI. The CDR3 spans 12 residues. V shed 3 bases and J shed 8 bases, with 8 bases lying between them. The CDR3 DNA follows: TGTGCCAGCAGTGACCAGCGCCATGAGCAGTTCTTC. Its protein is CASSDQRHEQFF.